Included here is one T cell receptor (beta chain) sequence, with context. The specificity of this receptor is unknown. Qualities for individual bases were not recorded, and no much larger clone is one base off. Taken from cysteine to phenylalanine, the CDR3 has 12 residues. Of all the DNA, just the CDR3 is kept, 36 bases in frame from base 1. CDR1 MDHEN and CDR2 SYDVKM were looked up in the germline V gene. The junction carries 11 bases between V and J, which are trimmed by 7 bases and 7 bases respectively. These data belong to a study of shared clonotypes between healthy human individuals (TCRdb year 2020). About the investigation overall: Three men and a couple of women, aged 18 to 49 years, made up the cohort. To increase sequencing depth and limit assay-specific biases, TCR repertoire library preparation and sequencing were carried out by different laboratories using diverse techniques. The study deeply sequenced blood TCR repertoires of 5 or 6 healthy adults to estimate repertoire size and the extent of clonotype sharing between individuals. For each donor, CD4 naive and CD4 memory were each given three plates, CD8 naive was given two plates, and CD8 memory was given one plate. Between about 0.94 and 8.9 billion PBMCs per donor were obtained by leukapheresis.

On the study overall, not on this receptor specifically: Incomplete sequencing was indicated by rarefaction of sorted-subset datasets, despite the large sequencing depth. Pairwise subsampling indicated that sequencing depth was expected to affect the degree of clonotype sharing among donors. Higher generation probabilities were observed for clonotypes shared by all four sorted-subset donors than for non-shared clonotypes. Because the study included only a small number of donors, the genetic and exposure-history diversity represented was limited. Across four donors, around 5.4% of naive CD4, around 3.3% of naive CD8, approximately 2.5% of memory CD4, and 0.3% to 0.45% of memory CD8 clonotypes were shared. Estimated clonotype richness was generally larger for naive than for memory subsets. Sampling was restricted to blood, and TCR repertoires in tissue are likely to differ from TCR repertoires in blood.

Healthy HIV-negative adults with no recently reported acute infections or vaccinations were included as donors. All donors were Caucasian adults living in Nashville, Tennessee, USA. Magnetic negative selection was used to enrich CD4+ T cells, after which naive cells were positively selected on CD45RA and the negative fraction became the memory subset. Blood was obtained by leukapheresis, after which PBMCs were separated by Ficoll-Histopaque density gradient centrifugation and cryopreserved in liquid nitrogen vapor phase. Purity and quantity of every magnetically sorted T cell population were checked by analytical flow cytometry. Genomic DNA was isolated from each sorted fraction and quantified by UV absorbance on a Nanodrop 2000c. TCR CDR3 regions were amplified from genomic DNA by multiplex PCR using the deep immunoSEQ assay. For each cell subset, the extracted genomic DNA was distributed evenly across all wells of several immunoSEQ 96-well plates, and each plate served as one replicate. For sorted subsets, approximately 200 ng of genomic DNA, equivalent to 30,000 or so T cell genomes, went into each replicate PCR. The purified libraries were quantified using a Qubit 3.0 fluorometer, sized with a Bioanalyzer 2100, and then quantified again using the KAPA Library Quantification kit. Every immunoSEQ 96-well plate was sequenced on a dedicated single-read 150-cycle Illumina NextSeq 550 flow cell. For the original study's pipeline: Because only junctional sequences without quality scores were contained in the immunoSEQ output, filtering matching that applied to full-length reads could not be performed. To assign V/J genes and CDR3, sequences were annotated using PyIR, a Python wrapper for IgBLAST v1.9, with IMGT germline references. Reads with weak V/J assignments (E-value above 1e-6), missing CDR3, stop codons, out-of-frame junctions, or ambiguous translated residues were removed. V3J clonotypes were defined as sequences sharing an identical inferred V gene, J gene, and CDR3 amino acid sequence. To compute the percentage overlap between repertoires, the number of shared unique clonotypes was divided by the size of the smaller repertoire. Richness of each repertoire was evaluated using RTK rarefaction, the Chao1 estimator, and Recon v2.1 estimates of unobserved clonotypes. Generation probabilities for all TCRbeta clonotypes obtained by the gDNA method from several donors were computed using OLGA. TCRdb limited this immuneACCESS table to in-frame rearrangements with V and J called. A share of clones is missing; checked studies link under half to unresolved V genes, and the rest is unexplained. That table furnishes V, J and clone size, whereas the DNA furnished D and trimming. The sample has over a million clones on record, 70% to 80% of them singletons. Together, the top ten hold approximately 1.5% of the sample.

The chain is assembled from TRBV28 and TRBJ2-1, with the D segment identity uncertain. The TCR sequence derives from a young man in good health. The sequencing input was memory CD4+ T cells sorted from blood. Explained via the paper, the cell subset or site label denotes: CD45RA-negative fraction. The CDR3 sequence is CASITPRNEQFF. The DNA is TGTGCCAGCATTACACCTAGGAATGAGCAGTTCTTC.